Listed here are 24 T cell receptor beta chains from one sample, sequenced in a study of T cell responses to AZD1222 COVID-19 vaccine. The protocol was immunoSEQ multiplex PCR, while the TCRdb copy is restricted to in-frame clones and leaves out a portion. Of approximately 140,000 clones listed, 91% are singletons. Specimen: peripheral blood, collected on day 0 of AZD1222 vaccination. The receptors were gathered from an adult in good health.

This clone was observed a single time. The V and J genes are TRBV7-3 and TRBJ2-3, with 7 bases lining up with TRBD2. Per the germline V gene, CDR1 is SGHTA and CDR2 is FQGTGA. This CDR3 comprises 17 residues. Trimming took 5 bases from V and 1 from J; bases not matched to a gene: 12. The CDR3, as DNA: TGTGCCAGCAGCCCGAAGATTGTTGCGGGAGGCACAGATACGCAGTATTTT. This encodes CASSPKIVAGGTDTQYF. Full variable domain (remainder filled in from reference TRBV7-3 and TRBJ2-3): GAGVSQTPSNKVTEKGKYVELRCDPISGHTALYWYRQSLGQGPEFLIYFQGTGAADDSGLPNDRFFAVRPEGSVSTLKIQRTERGDSAVYLCASSPKIVAGGTDTQYFGPGTRLTVL.

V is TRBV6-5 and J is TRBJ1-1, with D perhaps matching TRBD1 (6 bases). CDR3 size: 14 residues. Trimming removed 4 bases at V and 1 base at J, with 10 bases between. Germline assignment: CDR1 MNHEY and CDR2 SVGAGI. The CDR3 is CASSSATGNTEAFF. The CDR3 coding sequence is TGTGCCAGCAGTTCGGCGACAGGGAACACTGAAGCTTTCTTT.

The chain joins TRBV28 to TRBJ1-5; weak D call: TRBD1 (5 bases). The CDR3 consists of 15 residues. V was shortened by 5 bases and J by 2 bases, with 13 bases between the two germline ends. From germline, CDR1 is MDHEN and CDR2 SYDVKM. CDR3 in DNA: TGTGCCAGCAGTATCTACAGGTCTCGCAATCAGCCCCAGCATTTT. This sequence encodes CASSIYRSRNQPQHF.

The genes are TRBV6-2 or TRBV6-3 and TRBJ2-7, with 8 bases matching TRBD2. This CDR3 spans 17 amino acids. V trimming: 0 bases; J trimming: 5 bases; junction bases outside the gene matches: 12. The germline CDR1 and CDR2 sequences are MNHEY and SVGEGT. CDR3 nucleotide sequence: TGTGCCAGCAGTTACTCGGCGGGAGGACCCCAGATCAACGAGCAGTACTTC. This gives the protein CASSYSAGGPQINEQYF.

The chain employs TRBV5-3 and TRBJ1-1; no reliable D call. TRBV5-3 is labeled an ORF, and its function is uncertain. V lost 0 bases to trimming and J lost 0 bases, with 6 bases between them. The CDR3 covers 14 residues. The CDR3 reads CARSLVGLNTEAFF. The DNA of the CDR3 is TGTGCCAGAAGCTTGGTCGGGTTGAACACTGAAGCTTTCTTT.

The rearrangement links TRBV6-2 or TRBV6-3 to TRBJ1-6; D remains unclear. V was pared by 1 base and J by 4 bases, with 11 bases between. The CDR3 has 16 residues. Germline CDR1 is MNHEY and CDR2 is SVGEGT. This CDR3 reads CASSYFGQAYNSPLHF. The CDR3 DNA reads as TGTGCCAGCAGTTACTTCGGCCAGGCTTATAATTCACCCCTCCACTTT.

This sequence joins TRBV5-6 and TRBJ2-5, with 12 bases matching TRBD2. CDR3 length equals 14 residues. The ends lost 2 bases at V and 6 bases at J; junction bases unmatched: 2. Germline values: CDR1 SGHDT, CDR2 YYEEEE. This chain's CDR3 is CASSFTSGGQTQYF. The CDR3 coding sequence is TGTGCCAGCAGCTTTACTAGCGGGGGGCAGACCCAGTACTTC.

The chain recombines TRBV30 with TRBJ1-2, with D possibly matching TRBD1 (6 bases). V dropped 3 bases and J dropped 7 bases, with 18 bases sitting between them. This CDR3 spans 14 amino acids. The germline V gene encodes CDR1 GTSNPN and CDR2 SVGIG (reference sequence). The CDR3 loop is CAWSVLGGALGYTF. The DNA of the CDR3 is TGTGCCTGGAGCGTCCTAGGGGGGGCGCTTGGCTACACCTTC.

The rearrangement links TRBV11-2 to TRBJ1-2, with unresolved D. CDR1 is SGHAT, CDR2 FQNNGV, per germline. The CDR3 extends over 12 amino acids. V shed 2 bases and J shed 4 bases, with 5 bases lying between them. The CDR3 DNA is TGTGCCAGCAGCTTACAGGCCTATGGCTACACCTTC. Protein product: CASSLQAYGYTF.

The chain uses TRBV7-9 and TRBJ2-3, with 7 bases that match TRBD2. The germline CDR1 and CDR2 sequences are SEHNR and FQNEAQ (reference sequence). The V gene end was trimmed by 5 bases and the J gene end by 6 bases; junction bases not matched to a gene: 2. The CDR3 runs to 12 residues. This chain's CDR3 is CASSPGRDTQYF. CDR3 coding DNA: TGTGCCAGCAGCCCCGGGAGGGATACGCAGTATTTT. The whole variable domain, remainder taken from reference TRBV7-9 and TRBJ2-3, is DTGVSQNPRHKITKRGQNVTFRCDPISEHNRLYWYRQTLGQGPEFLTYFQNEAQLEKSRLLSDRFSAERPKGSFSTLEIQRTEQGDSAMYLCASSPGRDTQYFGPGTRLTVL.

The DNA for the CDR3 is TGTGCCAGCAGCTTAAATCAGGGAAGACAGCCCCAGCATTTT. As protein: CASSLNQGRQPQHF. The chain has TRBV7-2 and TRBJ1-5; possibly TRBD1 for D (5 bases). CDR3 size: 14 residues. Germline V gene data show CDR1 as SGHTA and CDR2 as FQGNSA. Trimming took off 2 bases at V and 7 bases at J, with 12 bases between the two ends.

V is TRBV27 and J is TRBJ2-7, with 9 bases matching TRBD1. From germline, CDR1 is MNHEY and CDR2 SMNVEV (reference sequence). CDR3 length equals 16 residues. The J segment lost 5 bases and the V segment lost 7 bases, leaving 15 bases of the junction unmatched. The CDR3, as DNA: TGTGCCAGCAATATTACACCGGGACAGGGAGGACACGAGCAGTACTTC. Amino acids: CASNITPGQGGHEQYF.

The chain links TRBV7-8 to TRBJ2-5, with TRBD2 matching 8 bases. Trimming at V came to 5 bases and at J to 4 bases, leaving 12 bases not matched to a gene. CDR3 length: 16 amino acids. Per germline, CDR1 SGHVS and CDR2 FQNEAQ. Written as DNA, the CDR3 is TGTGCCAGCAGCCCCAAACTAGCGGCCCAGGGAGAGACCCAGTACTTC. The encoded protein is CASSPKLAAQGETQYF.

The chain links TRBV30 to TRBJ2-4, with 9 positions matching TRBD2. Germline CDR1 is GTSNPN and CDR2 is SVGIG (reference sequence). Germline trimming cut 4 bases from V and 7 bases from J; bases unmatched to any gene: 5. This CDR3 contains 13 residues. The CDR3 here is CAWTASGTNIQYF. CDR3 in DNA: TGTGCCTGGACGGCTAGCGGGACGAACATTCAGTACTTC. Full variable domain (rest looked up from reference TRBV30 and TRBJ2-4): SQTIHQWPATLVQPVGSPLSLECTVEGTSNPNLYWYRQAAGRGLQLLFYSVGIGQISSEVPQNLSASRPQDRQFILSSKKLLLSDSGFYLCAWTASGTNIQYFGAGTRLSVL.

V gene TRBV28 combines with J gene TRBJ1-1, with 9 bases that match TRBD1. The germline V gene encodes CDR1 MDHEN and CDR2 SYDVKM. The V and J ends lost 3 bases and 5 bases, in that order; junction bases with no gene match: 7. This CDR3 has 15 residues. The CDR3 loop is CASSLGTGRRTEAFF. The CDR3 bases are TGTGCCAGCAGTTTGGGGACAGGGAGGAGGACTGAAGCTTTCTTT.

The CDR3 spells CASSFLVDANTEAFF. The CDR3 DNA reads TGTGCCAGCAGCTTTTTGGTAGACGCGAACACTGAAGCTTTCTTT. The rearrangement uses TRBV5-5 and TRBJ1-1; D not resolved. The CDR3 is made up of 15 amino acids. The germline CDR1 and CDR2 sequences are SGHKS and YYEKEE (reference sequence). V lost 2 bases and J 1 base, leaving 12 bases between the germline ends.

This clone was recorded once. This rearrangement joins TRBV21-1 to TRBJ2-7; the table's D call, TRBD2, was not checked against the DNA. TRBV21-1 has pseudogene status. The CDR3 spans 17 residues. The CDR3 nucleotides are TGTGCCAGCAGCATGATCGAGCGGGGGGCACACTTCTACGAGCAGTACTTC. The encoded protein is CASSMIERGAHFYEQYF.

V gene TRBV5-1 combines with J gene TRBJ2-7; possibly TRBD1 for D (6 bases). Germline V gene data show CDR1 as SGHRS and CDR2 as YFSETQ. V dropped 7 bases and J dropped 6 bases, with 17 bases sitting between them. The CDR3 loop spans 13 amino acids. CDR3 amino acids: CASGAQGSSEQYF. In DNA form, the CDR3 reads TGCGCCAGCGGGGCACAGGGAAGTAGCGAGCAGTACTTC.

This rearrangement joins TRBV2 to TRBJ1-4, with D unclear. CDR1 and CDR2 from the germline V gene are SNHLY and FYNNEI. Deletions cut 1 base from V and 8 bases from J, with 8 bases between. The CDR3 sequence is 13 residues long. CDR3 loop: CASSEDPYEKLFF. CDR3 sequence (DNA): TGTGCCAGCAGTGAAGACCCTTACGAAAAACTGTTTTTT.

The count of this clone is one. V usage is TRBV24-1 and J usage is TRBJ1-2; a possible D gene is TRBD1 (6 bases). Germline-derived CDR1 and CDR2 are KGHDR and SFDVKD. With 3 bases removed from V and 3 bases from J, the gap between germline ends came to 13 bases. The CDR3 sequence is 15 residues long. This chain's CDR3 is CATSDPGQKHYGYTF. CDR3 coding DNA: TGTGCCACCAGTGATCCTGGACAGAAACACTATGGCTACACCTTC.

For the CDR3, the DNA is TGTGCCAGCAAAGCTACAGGGGGGATCAACACTGAAGCTTTCTTT. This codes for CASKATGGINTEAFF. The rearrangement joins TRBV7-9 to TRBJ1-1; 8 bases agree with TRBD1. CDR1 SEHNR and CDR2 FQNEAQ come from the germline V gene (reference sequence). CDR3 length equals 15 residues. V trimming: 7 bases; J trimming: 2 bases; junction bases outside the gene matches: 9.

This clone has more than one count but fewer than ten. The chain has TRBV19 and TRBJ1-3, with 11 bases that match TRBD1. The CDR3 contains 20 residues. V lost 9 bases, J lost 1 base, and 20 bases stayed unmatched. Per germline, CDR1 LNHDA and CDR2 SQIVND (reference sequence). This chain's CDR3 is CASSSLTGTGGNGSGNTIYF. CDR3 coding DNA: TGTGCCAGCTCATCACTTACCGGGACAGGGGGGAATGGGTCTGGAAACACCATATATTTT.

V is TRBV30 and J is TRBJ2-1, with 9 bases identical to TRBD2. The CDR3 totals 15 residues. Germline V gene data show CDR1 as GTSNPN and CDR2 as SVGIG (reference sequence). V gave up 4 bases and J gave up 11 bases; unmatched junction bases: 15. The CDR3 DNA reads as TGTGCCTGGAAGTCTAGCGGGATAATAAACCGGAAGCAGTTCTTC. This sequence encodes CAWKSSGIINRKQFF.

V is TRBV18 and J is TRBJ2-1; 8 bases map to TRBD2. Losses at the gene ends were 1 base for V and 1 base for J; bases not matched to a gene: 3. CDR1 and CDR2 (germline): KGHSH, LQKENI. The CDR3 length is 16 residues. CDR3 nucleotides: TGTGCCAGCTCACCACAAGGACTAGCTTCCTACAATGAGCAGTTCTTC. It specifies CASSPQGLASYNEQFF.